Listed below are T cell receptor beta chains from one sample, sequenced in a study of T cells in Graves' hyperthyroidism and ophthalmopathy. TCRdb processed the multiplex PCR reads anew with MiXCR; each CDR3 protein has one entry. The sample has hundreds of thousands of distinct CDR3 sequences; about 14% are singletons. Material: blood. These TCRs come from a woman under 30 with Graves' hyperthyroidism. Both conserved end residues are part of each CDR3. The order of the fields is J gene, V gene, clone size, D gene, CDR3 protein, CDR3 DNA. D genes are given only for firm matches. Size is stated for part of the rows, as once, few or many counts, or as a class when the clone is expanded.

j_gene: TRBJ2-4
v_gene: TRBV10-3
abundance: -
d_gene: -
CDR3aa: CAISESSGPLGKNIQYF
CDR3nt: TGTGCCATCAGTGAGTCGAGTGGACCCCTGGGCAAAAACATTCAGTACTTC

j_gene: TRBJ2-7
v_gene: TRBV6-1
abundance: many
d_gene: -
CDR3aa: CASKDIYEQYF
CDR3nt: TGTGCCAGCAAAGACATCTACGAGCAGTACTTC

j_gene: TRBJ2-7
v_gene: TRBV20-1
abundance: many
d_gene: -
CDR3aa: CSARDMTQASYEQYF
CDR3nt: TGCAGTGCTAGGGACATGACTCAGGCCTCCTACGAGCAGTACTTC

j_gene: TRBJ2-7
v_gene: TRBV5-1
abundance: many
d_gene: -
CDR3aa: CASSRYSGAYEQYF
CDR3nt: TGCGCCAGCAGCAGATATAGCGGTGCCTACGAGCAGTACTTC

j_gene: TRBJ2-2
v_gene: TRBV6-1
abundance: -
d_gene: TRBD1
CDR3aa: CASSWNRDRGQTRPGELFF
CDR3nt: TGTGCCAGCAGTTGGAACCGGGACAGGGGTCAAACAAGGCCCGGGGAGCTGTTTTTT

j_gene: TRBJ2-7
v_gene: TRBV28
abundance: many
d_gene: TRBD1
CDR3aa: CASSFKARNRGYEQYF
CDR3nt: TGTGCCAGCAGTTTTAAGGCGAGGAACAGGGGGTACGAGCAGTACTTC

j_gene: TRBJ1-1
v_gene: TRBV7-9
abundance: many
d_gene: TRBD1
CDR3aa: CASSLGGQGSINTEAFF
CDR3nt: TGTGCCAGCAGCTTAGGAGGACAGGGCTCGATTAACACTGAAGCTTTCTTT

j_gene: TRBJ2-7
v_gene: TRBV13
abundance: -
d_gene: TRBD2
CDR3aa: CASSVGGWTYEQYF
CDR3nt: TGTGCCAGCAGCGTCGGGGGGTGGACCTACGAGCAGTACTTC

j_gene: TRBJ2-1
v_gene: TRBV7-3
abundance: -
d_gene: -
CDR3aa: CASSLGSANEQFF
CDR3nt: TGTGCCAGCAGCTTAGGGAGCGCCAATGAGCAGTTCTTC

j_gene: TRBJ1-1
v_gene: TRBV5-8
abundance: few
d_gene: -
CDR3aa: CASSSKDGNTEAFF
CDR3nt: TGTGCCAGCAGCTCGAAGGACGGGAACACTGAAGCTTTCTTT

j_gene: TRBJ1-1
v_gene: TRBV20-1
abundance: many
d_gene: -
CDR3aa: CSARSNTEAFF
CDR3nt: TGCAGTGCTAGATCCAACACTGAAGCTTTCTTT

j_gene: TRBJ1-1
v_gene: TRBV2
abundance: few
d_gene: -
CDR3aa: CACSLSGVATEAFF
CDR3nt: TGTGCCTGCAGTTTGTCGGGCGTTGCGACTGAAGCTTTCTTT